This T cell receptor beta chain was documented in a study of blood T cell repertoires in COVID-19. Study-level background: From the United States, Italy and Spain came samples of acute and convalescent COVID-19.

Germline CDR1 and CDR2: LGHNA and YNFKEQ. The CDR3 runs to 14 residues. V was pared by 0 bases and J by 7 bases, with 10 bases between. Assay: immunoSEQ multiplex PCR; the TCRdb copy retains only in-frame clones and omits some. The sample consists of hundreds of thousands of clones, around 90% of them appearing once. Input material: peripheral blood. The receptor's source is a man younger than 30 with active or convalescent COVID-19. The chain carries TRBV4-2 and TRBJ2-1; tentative D call: TRBD1 (6 bases). Here the CDR3 DNA reads TGTGCCAGCAGCCAAGATCACCAGGGGAATGAGCAGTTCTTC. This translates into CASSQDHQGNEQFF.